This passage covers 12 T cell receptor beta chains from one sample sequenced in a study of OX40 agonist ivuxolimab in advanced cancers. This table comes from immunoSEQ multiplex PCR, and its TCRdb copy is limited to in-frame clones, with some not included. The data contain 25,000 or so clones, 84% of them seen just once; the ten biggest clones take up 14%. The sample was CD4+ or CD8+ T cells sorted from blood, taken in a trial of the OX40 agonist ivuxolimab. These receptors came from an adult with an advanced solid tumor such as melanoma, head and neck, liver or kidney cancer.

This chain joins TRBV9 and TRBJ1-6; no clear D gene. V lost 4 bases and J 7 bases, leaving 24 bases between the germline ends. Germline-derived CDR1 and CDR2 are SGDLS and YYNGEE. The length of the CDR3 is 18 residues. DNA of the CDR3: TGTGCCAGCAGCCCCACCGGTGTGCGGGTAGTTGGGAATTCACCCCTCCACTTT. It encodes CASSPTGVRVVGNSPLHF.

The chain combines TRBV12-5 with TRBJ1-2; D gene unclear. Germline CDR1 LGHNT, CDR2 FRNRAP. V lost 3 bases and J 2 bases, leaving 4 bases between the germline ends. CDR3 length: 12 amino acids. Here the CDR3 DNA reads TGTGCTAGTGGTTTCCCCAACTATGGCTACACCTTC. It is translated as CASGFPNYGYTF.

The chain is built from TRBV13 and TRBJ2-3; no firm D call. The CDR3 is made up of 15 amino acids. CDR1 and CDR2 (germline): PRHDT, FYEKMQ (reference sequence). V was clipped by 3 bases and J by 1 base, with 11 bases between them. CDR3 region: CASSFPESRTDTQYF. For the CDR3, the DNA is TGTGCCAGCAGCTTTCCCGAATCCCGCACAGATACGCAGTATTTT.

This sequence joins TRBV7-9 and TRBJ1-4; D remains unclear. Between the trimmed V and J ends, which lost 5 bases and 0 bases, there was a span of 4 bases. The CDR3 extends over 13 amino acids. The germline V gene has CDR1 SEHNR and CDR2 FQNEAQ (reference sequence). For the CDR3, the DNA is TGTGCCAGCAGCCCCTCAACTAATGAAAAACTGTTTTTT. Translation: CASSPSTNEKLFF.

The V and J genes are TRBV6-5 and TRBJ1-1; D is unresolved. V gave up 4 bases and J gave up 4 bases, with 13 bases separating them. Germline V gene sequence: CDR1 MNHEY, CDR2 SVGAGI. The CDR3 length is 14 residues. The CDR3 DNA is TGTGCCAGCAGTTTCTTTGGACTAGGCACTGAAGCTTTCTTT. As protein: CASSFFGLGTEAFF.

The V call is TRBV19, the J call TRBJ1-2; the match to TRBD1 covers 7 bases. V trimming: 6 bases; J trimming: 6 bases; junction bases outside the gene matches: 7. This CDR3 region has 13 residues. The germline V gene encodes CDR1 LNHDA and CDR2 SQIVND (reference sequence). CDR3 DNA: TGTGCCAGTAGCAGGGGGTCACGGGATGGCTACACCTTC. It is translated as CASSRGSRDGYTF. Based on the CDR3 plus reference TRBV19 and TRBJ1-2, the full variable domain is DGGITQSPKYLFRKEGQNVTLSCEQNLNHDAMYWYRQDPGQGLRLIYYSQIVNDFQKGDIAEGYSVSREKKESFPLTVTSAQKNPTAFYLCASSRGSRDGYTFGSGTRLTVV.

The V and J genes are TRBV9 and TRBJ1-2, with 8 bases aligning to TRBD1. Germline V lookup: CDR1 SGDLS, CDR2 YYNGEE. The V gene end was trimmed by 1 base and the J gene end by 6 bases; junction bases not matched to a gene: 5. The CDR3 contains 14 residues. The CDR3 coding sequence is TGTGCCAGCAGCGTATCCGGGACAGGCCATGGCTACACCTTC. Encoded protein: CASSVSGTGHGYTF.

The chain joins TRBV5-6 to TRBJ1-5, with TRBD1 matching over 7 bases. V trimming: 5 bases; J trimming: 5 bases; junction bases outside the gene matches: 4. The CDR3 spans 13 residues. CDR1 and CDR2 from the germline V gene are SGHDT and YYEEEE. CDR3 nucleotide sequence: TGTGCCAGCAGTTACGGGACAGATCAGCCCCAGCATTTT. It translates to CASSYGTDQPQHF.

J is TRBJ2-3 and V is TRBV28; D is undetermined. The CDR3 runs 14 residues. Per germline, CDR1 MDHEN and CDR2 SYDVKM. V was pared by 2 bases and J by 2 bases, with 8 bases between. The CDR3 DNA follows: TGTGCCAGCAGTTTAAGTTCACTCACAGATACGCAGTATTTT. It yields the protein CASSLSSLTDTQYF.

V usage is TRBV19 and J usage is TRBJ1-2; 12 bases line up with TRBD1. Germline V gene data show CDR1 as LNHDA and CDR2 as SQIVND (reference sequence). The ends lost 3 bases at V and 2 bases at J; junction bases unmatched: 7. The CDR3 spans 17 residues. The CDR3, as DNA: TGTGCCAGTAGTATGCGGGACAGGGGGCGTATAAACTATGGCTACACCTTC. It yields the protein CASSMRDRGRINYGYTF.

This clone is labeled medium-sized (0.01 to 0.1%). The chain is built from TRBV6-5 and TRBJ2-7; 9 nucleotides align to TRBD2. CDR3 length: 15 residues. Germline V gives CDR1 MNHEY, CDR2 SVGAGI. J lost 0 bases, V lost 2 bases, and 2 bases had no gene match. CDR3 protein: CASSYGSGSSYEQYF. CDR3 sequence (DNA): TGTGCCAGCAGTTACGGTAGCGGGAGCTCCTACGAGCAGTACTTC.

This clone occurred a few times. The chain is built from TRBV7-6 and TRBJ1-3; no clear D. V was clipped by 3 bases and J by 0 bases, with 15 bases between them. Germline V gene data show CDR1 as SGHVS and CDR2 as FNYEAQ. The CDR3 is 17 residues long. DNA of the CDR3: TGTGCCAGCAGCTTCGTCATAGGCGAACCCTCTGGAAACACCATATATTTT. Translation gives CASSFVIGEPSGNTIYF.